This TCR beta chain was found in a study of T cells after yellow fever vaccination. There are a few counts of this clonotype. MiXCR, run by TCRdb on the 5' RACE reads, gives a single entry per CDR3 protein. The repertoire holds approximately 26,000 distinct CDR3 sequences, with roughly 4.5% as singletons. The origin of this receptor is a man aged 18 to 35 who received the YFV17D yellow fever vaccine. The material was PBMCs, either bulk or a sorted T-cell subset (CD4+, CD8+, memory, or dextramer-sorted; not recorded which), obtained on the day of the yellow fever booster vaccination.

CDR3: CASSPGWETQYF. The CDR3 coding sequence is TGCGCCAGCAGCCCTGGCTGGGAGACCCAGTACTTC. The J gene is TRBJ2-5, the V gene TRBV5-1; no clear D. CDR3 length: 12 amino acids. CDR1 is SGHRS and CDR2 is YFSETQ in the germline V gene. With 4 bases removed from V and 5 bases from J, the gap between germline ends came to 9 bases.